This T cell receptor (beta chain) was captured by sequencing in a study of blood T cells in healthy people across ages. Of note for this clonotype: What it binds is unknown.

Then a second PCR, running about 7 to 11 cycles, was carried out with a sample-barcoded 5' primer and a J-beta primer mix. Each cDNA molecule received a tag from a template-switch adaptor that had 12 random nucleotides. MiXCR was run by TCRdb on the 5' RACE reads, yielding one entry per CDR3 protein. The data hold about 1.8 million distinct CDR3 sequences, with around half observed a single time. V lost 6 bases and J 5 bases, leaving 24 bases between the germline ends. Germline lookup yields CDR1 SGHRS and CDR2 YFSETQ. This CDR3 contains 16 residues. Study-level findings and limits: Total diversity from one million sequenced T cells was likely underestimated.

The sequence derives from a middle-aged woman in good health. The chain combines TRBV5-1 with TRBJ2-7; D not resolved. Sequenced: blood. CDR3 in amino acids: CASTRDRTIFRDEQYF. For the CDR3, the DNA is TGCGCCAGCACCAGAGATAGAACCATTTTTAGGGACGAGCAGTACTTC. The whole variable domain, remainder taken from reference TRBV5-1 and TRBJ2-7, is KAGVTQTPRYLIKTRGQQVTLSCSPISGHRSVSWYQQTPGQGLQFLFEYFSETQRNKGNFPGRFSGRQFSNSRSEMNVSTLELGDSALYLCASTRDRTIFRDEQYFGPGTRLTVT.